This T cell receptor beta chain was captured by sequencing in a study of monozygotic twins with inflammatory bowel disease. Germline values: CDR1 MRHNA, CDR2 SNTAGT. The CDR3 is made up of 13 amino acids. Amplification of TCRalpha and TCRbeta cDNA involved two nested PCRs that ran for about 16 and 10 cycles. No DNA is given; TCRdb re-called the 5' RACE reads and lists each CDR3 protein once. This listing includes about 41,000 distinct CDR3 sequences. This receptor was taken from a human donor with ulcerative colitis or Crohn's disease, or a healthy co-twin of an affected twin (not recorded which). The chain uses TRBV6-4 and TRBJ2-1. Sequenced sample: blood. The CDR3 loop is CASSDGSYNEQFF.